The T cell receptor (beta chain) under discussion was sequenced for a study of CXCR3-negative and CXCR3-positive naive CD8 T cells. Study findings and constraints: With respect to TRBV-TRBJ usage, naive CXCR3-negative and CXCR3-positive cells were similar; memory differed. More hydrophobic TRB CDR3s were found in CXCR3-positive naive cells than in CXCR3-negative naive cells. Partially decreased CXCR3 expression was recorded after cryopreservation, and fresh PBMCs were used in most assays. The study found comparably high diversity in both naive subsets and much lower diversity in memory CD8+ cells.

Naive CD8+ T lymphocytes were specified as CD45RO-CCR7+CD27+CD95-. A remark on this clonotype: Its antigen is as yet unknown.

All TRB cDNA libraries came from 5' RACE performed with UMI labels. Using the 5' RACE reads, TCRdb records one entry per CDR3 protein without DNA. The sample includes approximately 100,000 distinct CDR3 sequences. The CDR3 loop spans 15 amino acids. CDR1 and CDR2 from the germline V gene are MDHEN and SYDVKM. The sample taken for sequencing was naive CXCR3+ CD8+ T cells from blood. Indicated subset: CD45RO-CCR7+CD27+CD95- naive CD8+ T cells expressing CXCR3 (TNR3+). The sequence was collected from a human donor in good health. Some clones in this sample may be carry-over from other donors' samples. The chain joins TRBV28 to TRBJ2-1; TCRdb picks TRBD2, but there is no DNA to check that call. This CDR3 reads CASSYGLAGGNEQFF.